The entry below gives a single T cell receptor beta chain sequence along with its context. MiXCR, run by TCRdb on the 5' RACE reads, gives a single entry per CDR3 protein. The table has about 200,000 distinct CDR3 sequences, over 9.5% seen once. These data come from a study of identical twins. CDR1 and CDR2 from the germline V gene are SGDLS and YYNGEE. The germline V and J ends were trimmed by 1 base and 0 bases, with 10 bases remaining between them. The CDR3 has 16 amino acids. The sample comprised memory T cells sorted from blood. The clonotype was recovered from a man in his fifties or sixties in good health. The rearrangement joins TRBV9 to TRBJ2-2; D gene ambiguous. This CDR3 is CASSVYSSSNTGELFF. CDR3 in DNA: TGTGCCAGCAGCGTATACTCCAGCTCGAACACCGGGGAGCTGTTTTTT.